Included here is one TCR beta chain sequence, with context. Its binding antigen is unknown. No clone much larger than this one lies a single base away; base qualities are absent. The trial excluded patients who had a history of autoimmune disease or were on systemic immunosuppression. In every dose cohort, peripheral blood was drawn for TCR sequencing at baseline, cycle 4 day 1, and cycle 7 day 1. Samples came from an open-label, multicenter, first-in-human phase I dose-escalation trial of ivuxolimab. Adults with locally advanced or metastatic melanoma, renal cell, hepatocellular, or head and neck squamous cell carcinoma were enrolled in the trial. Before TCR sequencing, CD4+ and CD8+ T cells were separately sorted from peripheral blood. To sequence the TCRbeta CDR3 region, genomic DNA was isolated from the sorted cells. TCRbeta CDR3 regions were sequenced using the immunoSEQ Assay. This is the immuneACCESS table as TCRdb keeps it, with only in-frame sequences that have V and J called. A part of the clones is gone; compared with another copy, unresolved V genes explain less than half, and the rest is unexplained. Within this sample are 35,000 to 45,000 clones, with 88% of them counted one time only. In total, the top ten clones hold 15% to 20% of the sample.

The data belong to a study of OX40 agonist ivuxolimab in advanced cancers. Some background on the complete study: Ivuxolimab was an agonistic, fully human IgG2 monoclonal antibody directed against OX40 (CD134), a costimulatory receptor. Intravenous ivuxolimab was administered to patients every 2 weeks at six dose levels: 0.01, 0.1, 0.3, 1.5, 3 and 10 mg/kg. Partial responses occurred in three dose-escalation patients, of whom one had hepatocellular carcinoma and two had cutaneous melanoma. Patients were allowed to have had prior anti-PD-1, anti-PD-L1 or anti-CTLA-4 therapy, and approximately 37% of the dose-escalation patients had been treated with checkpoint inhibitors. The monotherapy dose-escalation portion (N of about 57 patients) of the phase I ivuxolimab trial is reported in the paper. In the dose-escalation cohort, more than 75% of patients were male, and the mean age was around 60 years, with a range of about 23 to 90. Among the approximately 54 dose-escalation patients, some 20 had hepatocellular carcinoma, approximately 15 melanoma, 9 renal cell carcinoma and 9 head and neck cancer. The purpose of peripheral TCRbeta sequencing was to test whether ivuxolimab changed TCR sequence diversity and led to clonal T-cell expansion. What the study reported, not specific to this receptor: In the 0.1-3.0 mg/kg groups, partial responders had among the lowest normalized peripheral clonal expansion, particularly in CD8+ T cells. Low levels of normalized T-cell clonal expansion were also seen in some patients who did not respond. After ivuxolimab, CD8+ T cells had more expanded clones than CD4+ T cells on average. The antigen specificity of the clonally expanded peripheral T cells was not determined. At doses of 0.1 to 3.0 mg/kg, clonal expansion of both CD4+ and CD8+ blood T cells was observed from baseline to week 6.

The clonotype comes from an adult with an advanced solid tumor such as melanoma, head and neck, liver or kidney cancer. Sequencing was performed on CD4+ or CD8+ T cells sorted from blood, taken in a trial of the OX40 agonist ivuxolimab.

The encoded CDR3 is CASSEALGNGELFF. The bases are TGTGCCAGCAGTGAAGCGCTCGGAAACGGGGAGCTGTTTTTT. Here the chain combines TRBV2 and TRBJ2-2; there is no confident call for the D gene. CDR1 SNHLY and CDR2 FYNNEI are derived from the germline V gene. The V and J ends are trimmed by 0 bases and 7 bases, leaving 9 bases between them. Spanning cysteine to phenylalanine, the CDR3 consists of 14 amino acids. Only the CDR3 DNA stays, 42 bases, in frame from base 1.